One and the same sample provided the 18 T cell receptor beta chains below, sequenced in a study of T cells in localized non-small cell lung cancer. Data came from immunoSEQ multiplex PCR; TCRdb stores just in-frame clones and leaves some out. The sample lists around 130,000 clones; around 90% were seen once. The sequencing used peripheral blood, collected before any cancer treatment. These receptors came from a female donor older than 55 with stage I lung adenocarcinoma.

The rearrangement uses TRBV15 and TRBJ2-5, with D hard to call. Between the trimmed V and J ends, which lost 6 bases and 2 bases, there was a span of 10 bases. CDR1 and CDR2 (germline): LNHNV, YYDKDF (reference sequence). The CDR3 contains 13 residues. The CDR3 loop is CATSFGVQETQYF. The CDR3 nucleotides read TGTGCCACCAGTTTTGGAGTACAAGAGACCCAGTACTTC.

The V call is TRBV7-3, the J call TRBJ2-2; D is tentatively TRBD1 or TRBD2 (5 bases each). Trimming shortened V by 5 bases and J by 4 bases, and 14 bases separated the two germline ends. Looked up from germline, CDR1 is SGHTA and CDR2 is FQGTGA. The CDR3 covers 15 residues. CDR3 protein: CASSQVSGPTGELFF. The CDR3 DNA reads TGTGCCAGCAGCCAGGTCTCGGGGCCCACCGGGGAGCTGTTTTTT.

V and J are TRBV11-3 and TRBJ2-1; 13 nucleotides align to TRBD2. CDR1 is SGHNT, CDR2 YENEEA, per germline. With V trimmed by 5 bases and J by 2 bases, 6 bases remained unmatched. There are 17 residues in the CDR3. The CDR3 reads CASSKRTSGGPYNEQFF. CDR3 bases: TGTGCCAGCAGCAAACGGACTAGCGGGGGCCCCTACAATGAGCAGTTCTTC.

The sample holds a few counts of this clone. The V call is TRBV11-2, the J call TRBJ2-2; no reliable D call. Trimming removed 10 bases from V and 0 bases from J, with 15 bases in between. Germline values: CDR1 SGHAT, CDR2 FQNNGV. The CDR3 has 15 amino acids. The CDR3, as DNA: TGTGCCATCGGCATGGGCGGTGCGAACACCGGGGAGCTGTTTTTT. It codes for CAIGMGGANTGELFF.

The chain uses TRBV4-1 and TRBJ2-7, with a tentative D call TRBD2 (6 bases). CDR1 is MGHRA, CDR2 YSYEKL, per germline. The V and J ends lost 2 bases and 7 bases respectively, with 24 bases between them. This CDR3 has 17 amino acids. In DNA, the CDR3 is TGCGCCAGCAGCCAAATGGGTTCGGGACTTTACTACGGGGAGCAGTACTTC. Amino acids: CASSQMGSGLYYGEQYF.

This sequence joins TRBV28 and TRBJ2-5, with a weak D call TRBD2 (6 bases). Trimming pared 10 bases from V and 1 base from J, leaving 25 bases between. The CDR3 runs 17 residues. In germline, CDR1 is MDHEN, CDR2 SYDVKM. The CDR3: CATGGTAQQSLQETQYF. In nucleotides, the CDR3 is TGTGCCACCGGGGGAACAGCGCAACAATCCCTCCAAGAGACCCAGTACTTC.

The rearrangement uses TRBV10-3 and TRBJ2-5; a possible D gene is TRBD2 (5 bases). Germline V gene data show CDR1 as ENHRY and CDR2 as SYGVKD. Trimming took 10 bases from V and 5 from J, leaving 11 bases between them. The CDR3 totals 11 residues. The CDR3 nucleotides read TGTGCCACCGACTATCTCGAGACCCAGTACTTC. It yields the protein CATDYLETQYF.

This clone was seen a few times. This chain links TRBV5-4 with TRBJ1-5; D ambiguous. Germline assignment: CDR1 SGHNT and CDR2 YYREEE (reference sequence). Trimming took 4 bases from V and 3 from J, leaving 14 bases between them. CDR3 size: 15 residues. CDR3 nucleotide sequence: TGTGCCAGCAGCCCCGAGCCTCTTCCCAATCAGCCCCAGCATTTT. It yields the protein CASSPEPLPNQPQHF. The complete variable domain, with remaining parts taken from reference TRBV5-4 and TRBJ1-5, reads ETGVTQSPTHLIKTRGQQVTLRCSSQSGHNTVSWYQQALGQGPQFIFQYYREEENGRGNFPPRFSGLQFPNYSSELNVNALELDDSALYLCASSPEPLPNQPQHFGDGTRLSIL.

V usage is TRBV20-1 and J usage is TRBJ1-4; the D is unclear. The ends were cut back, 6 bases at V and 6 bases at J, with 8 bases in the middle. Germline values: CDR1 DFQATT, CDR2 SNEGSKA (reference sequence). This CDR3 region has 11 residues. The CDR3 DNA is TGCAGTGCCTTCCGAGATGAAAAACTGTTTTTT. This codes for CSAFRDEKLFF.

This chain joins TRBV28 and TRBJ1-3, with 7 bases that match TRBD1. The germline gives CDR1 MDHEN, CDR2 SYDVKM. V trimming: 5 bases; J trimming: 0 bases; junction bases outside the gene matches: 4. The CDR3 loop spans 15 amino acids. The CDR3 is CASSVGTASGNTIYF. The CDR3 DNA follows: TGTGCCAGCAGTGTAGGGACAGCCTCTGGAAACACCATATATTTT.

This clone was counted a single time. The V and J genes are TRBV15 and TRBJ2-3; 8 bases map to TRBD1. V dropped 6 bases and J dropped 6; count of bases not matched to a gene: 5. This CDR3 has 13 residues. Looked up from germline, CDR1 is LNHNV and CDR2 is YYDKDF (reference sequence). Here the CDR3 reads CATRQGVEDTQYF. In DNA form, the CDR3 reads TGTGCCACCAGACAGGGGGTTGAGGATACGCAGTATTTT.

In nucleotides, the CDR3 is TGTGCCAGCAGCTTATATCGGGCGGGGAACACTGAAGCTTTCTTT. Encoded protein: CASSLYRAGNTEAFF. The rearrangement joins TRBV7-3 to TRBJ1-1, with D unclear. Germline V gene lookup returns CDR1 SGHTA and CDR2 FQGTGA. Deletions cut 2 bases from V and 1 base from J, with 11 bases between. The CDR3 runs 15 residues.

V usage is TRBV6-1 and J usage is TRBJ2-1; the D is unclear. V was trimmed by 6 bases and J by 2 bases, leaving 14 bases between them. This CDR3 contains 15 residues. Looked up from germline, CDR1 is MNHNS and CDR2 is SASEGT. For the CDR3, the DNA is TGTGCCAGCAGGATACAGCTCCTTCCCTACAATGAGCAGTTCTTC. Translating it yields CASRIQLLPYNEQFF.

V and J are TRBV28 and TRBJ2-1; D may be TRBD2 (5 bases). Trimming removed 2 bases at V and 10 bases at J, with 9 bases between. CDR1 MDHEN and CDR2 SYDVKM come from the germline V gene. The CDR3 contains 12 residues. CDR3 in DNA: TGTGCCAGCAGTTTACTAGCCCGGGAGCAGTTCTTC. Residues: CASSLLAREQFF.

The rearrangement uses TRBV10-2 and TRBJ2-7; 15 nucleotides line up with TRBD2. CDR3 size: 17 residues. Trimming took 0 bases from V and 6 from J; bases not matched to a gene: 6. Per the germline V gene, CDR1 is WSHSY and CDR2 is SAAADI. The CDR3 sequence is CASSESGGLAGGLEQYF. The CDR3 DNA sequence: TGCGCCAGCAGTGAGTCGGGGGGACTAGCGGGAGGCCTCGAGCAGTACTTC.

The chain employs TRBV28 and TRBJ2-7; tentatively, D is TRBD2 (5 bases). Germline lookup yields CDR1 MDHEN and CDR2 SYDVKM. The CDR3 contains 15 residues. V lost 7 bases and J lost 1, with 17 bases in between. The CDR3 loop is CASTRSGRFSYEQYF. The CDR3 DNA reads as TGTGCCAGCACCCGGAGCGGACGTTTTTCCTACGAGCAGTACTTC.

The rearrangement joins TRBV25-1 to TRBJ2-2, with TRBD1 as a possible D gene (6 bases). Germline assignment: CDR1 MGHDK and CDR2 SYGVNS. V lost 8 bases and J lost 3, with 16 bases in between. The CDR3 is made up of 15 amino acids. The CDR3 DNA reads as TGTGCCAGCCGCAGAGGGGGATCTGACACCGGGGAGCTGTTTTTT. Encoded protein: CASRRGGSDTGELFF.

The rearrangement joins TRBV5-6 to TRBJ2-1; D is tentatively TRBD1 or TRBD2 (5 bases each). Between the trimmed V and J ends, which lost 4 bases and 7 bases, there was a span of 18 bases. CDR3 length equals 15 residues. The V gene's germline CDR1 is SGHDT and CDR2 YYEEEE. CDR3 in amino acids: CASSLASGPGNEQFF. The CDR3 DNA reads as TGTGCCAGCAGCCTCGCGTCGGGACCGGGAAATGAGCAGTTCTTC.